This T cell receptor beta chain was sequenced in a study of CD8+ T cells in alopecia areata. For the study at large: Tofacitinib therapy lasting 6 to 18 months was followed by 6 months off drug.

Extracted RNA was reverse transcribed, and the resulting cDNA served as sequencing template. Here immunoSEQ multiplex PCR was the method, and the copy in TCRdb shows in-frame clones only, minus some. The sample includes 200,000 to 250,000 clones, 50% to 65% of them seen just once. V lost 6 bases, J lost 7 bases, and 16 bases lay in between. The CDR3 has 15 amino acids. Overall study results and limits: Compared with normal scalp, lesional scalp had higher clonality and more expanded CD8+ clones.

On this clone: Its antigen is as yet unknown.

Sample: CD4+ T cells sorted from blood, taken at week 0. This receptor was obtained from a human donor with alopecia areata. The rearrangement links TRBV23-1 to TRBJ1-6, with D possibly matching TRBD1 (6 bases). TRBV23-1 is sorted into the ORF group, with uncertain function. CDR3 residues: CASSSMRQENSPLHF. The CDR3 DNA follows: TGCGCCAGCAGCTCAATGAGACAGGAAAATTCACCCCTCCACTTT.